These 17 T cell receptor beta chains share one sample of origin, sequenced in a study of technical replicates of blood from a few donors. Libraries were prepared by immunoSEQ multiplex PCR; TCRdb keeps only in-frame clonotypes and omits some of them. The table shows approximately 87,000 clones, with roughly 95% occurring only once. The sample consisted of T cells isolated from PBMCs. The receptor source for this set is a human donor in good health.

This sequence joins TRBV30 and TRBJ2-3; the match to TRBD1 covers 10 bases. The CDR3 contains 15 residues. In germline, CDR1 is GTSNPN, CDR2 SVGIG (reference sequence). J was trimmed by 3 bases and V by 1 base; bases with no gene match: 4. CDR3 amino acids: CAWSGRGQGTDTQYF. Written as DNA, the CDR3 is TGTGCCTGGAGTGGCCGGGGACAGGGGACAGATACGCAGTATTTT.

The rearrangement joins TRBV6-1 to TRBJ2-5, with D maybe TRBD2 (5 bases). This CDR3 has 14 residues. V was shortened by 1 base and J by 2 bases, with 8 bases between the two germline ends. Germline assignment: CDR1 MNHNS and CDR2 SASEGT. In DNA, the CDR3 is TGTGCCAGCAGTGAAGTCGGACTGCAAGAGACCCAGTACTTC. This codes for CASSEVGLQETQYF.

A single count supports this clone. The J gene is TRBJ2-2, the V gene TRBV29-1; D not resolved. The CDR3 consists of 11 residues. The V gene lost 4 bases and the J gene lost 5 bases, with 5 bases spanning the gap. Germline V gene data show CDR1 as SQVTM and CDR2 as ANQGSEA. CDR3 residues: CSVVLTGELFF. The CDR3 DNA is TGCAGCGTTGTCCTTACCGGGGAGCTGTTTTTT.

This clone was seen once. V gene TRBV27 combines with J gene TRBJ2-3; 8 bases are shared with TRBD2. The CDR3 is made up of 16 amino acids. With V trimmed by 5 bases and J by 4 bases, 11 bases remained unmatched. Germline CDR1 is MNHEY and CDR2 is SMNVEV (reference sequence). CDR3 sequence (DNA): TGTGCCAGCAGTGTCACTAGCGGAAAAGGACCAGATACGCAGTATTTT. Amino acids: CASSVTSGKGPDTQYF.

The chain links TRBV6-6 to TRBJ1-2; 9 bases match TRBD1. With 11 bases clipped from V and 4 bases from J, the junction kept 14 bases outside the gene matches. Germline V CDR1 and CDR2: MNHNY, SVGAGI (reference sequence). There are 15 residues in the CDR3. CDR3 sequence reads: CACGQGKVSSYGYTF. CDR3 DNA sequence: TGTGCCTGCGGACAGGGGAAGGTTAGTAGCTATGGCTACACCTTC.

The chain employs TRBV7-2 and TRBJ1-5; D uncertain. Germline V CDR1 and CDR2: SGHTA, FQGNSA. The V end was cut by 1 base, the J end by 6 bases, with 7 bases between. The CDR3 is 13 residues long. Here the CDR3 reads CASSLGIGQPQHF. The CDR3 coding sequence is TGTGCCAGCAGCTTAGGTATCGGTCAGCCCCAGCATTTT.

This clone was observed once. This chain connects TRBV27 to TRBJ2-7, with 8 bases fitting TRBD1. Germline CDR1 is MNHEY and CDR2 is SMNVEV (reference sequence). This CDR3 is built from 14 residues. J lost 3 bases, V lost 5 bases, and 6 bases had no gene match. CDR3 sequence: CASSRDRSIYEQYF. The DNA of the CDR3 is TGTGCCAGCAGTCGGGACAGGTCGATCTACGAGCAGTACTTC.

The chain uses TRBV9 and TRBJ2-6; maybe TRBD1 (6 bases). V was pared by 5 bases and J by 0 bases, with 9 bases between. The CDR3 sequence is 15 residues long. CDR1 is SGDLS, CDR2 YYNGEE, per germline. CDR3 amino acids: CASRNRVSGANVLTF. CDR3 DNA sequence: TGTGCCAGCAGGAACAGGGTCTCTGGGGCCAACGTCCTGACTTTC.

V usage is TRBV2 and J usage is TRBJ1-1; D might be TRBD1 (6 bases). The CDR3 loop spans 14 amino acids. Germline lookup yields CDR1 SNHLY and CDR2 FYNNEI. The V end was cut by 4 bases, the J end by 0 bases, with 9 bases between. CDR3 DNA: TGTGCCAGCAGTGGGACAGCCTTGAACACTGAAGCTTTCTTT. Translation gives CASSGTALNTEAFF. The full variable domain, rest sourced from reference TRBV2 and TRBJ1-1, is EPEVTQTPSHQVTQMGQEVILRCVPISNHLYFYWYRQILGQKVEFLVSFYNNEISEKSEIFDDQFSVERPDGSNFTLKIRSTKLEDSAMYFCASSGTALNTEAFFGQGTRLTVV.

This rearrangement joins TRBV6-6 to TRBJ2-1; the match to TRBD2 covers 10 bases. The CDR3 extends over 15 amino acids. Germline V lookup: CDR1 MNHNY, CDR2 SVGAGI (reference sequence). After removal of 2 bases from V and 4 bases from J, the junction contained 2 bases not matched to a gene. CDR3 region: CASSYGSGGYNEQFF. The CDR3 DNA reads TGTGCCAGCAGTTACGGTAGCGGGGGGTACAATGAGCAGTTCTTC.

The chain carries TRBV7-8 and TRBJ2-1; weak D call: TRBD2 (5 bases). The CDR3 has 12 residues. The V gene's germline CDR1 is SGHVS and CDR2 FQNEAQ. Deletions cut 6 bases from V and 9 bases from J, with 12 bases between. The CDR3 DNA reads TGTGCCAGCAGACTTAGCGTAGCTGAGCAGTTCTTC. Translation gives CASRLSVAEQFF.

The CDR3 DNA sequence: TGTGCCAGCAGCGCCGGGACTTTAAGTCTGGAGACCCAGTACTTC. Its translation: CASSAGTLSLETQYF. This sequence joins TRBV2 and TRBJ2-5; D is perhaps TRBD2 (6 bases). CDR3 length: 15 amino acids. The ends were cut back, 6 bases at V and 5 bases at J, with 19 bases in the middle. Germline lookup yields CDR1 SNHLY and CDR2 FYNNEI.

The gene calls are TRBV6-1 and TRBJ2-1; tentative D call: TRBD1 (6 bases). V lost 7 bases and J 4 bases, leaving 11 bases between the germline ends. Germline V gene data show CDR1 as MNHNS and CDR2 as SASEGT. The CDR3 is 13 amino acids. Written as DNA, the CDR3 is TGTGCCAGCATCGGACAGTTTTACAATGAGCAGTTCTTC. This gives the protein CASIGQFYNEQFF.

Details on this clone: The sample holds other DNA sequences that translate to the same CDR3. The rearrangement uses TRBV5-1 and TRBJ2-5; tentatively, D is TRBD2 (6 bases). This CDR3 region has 12 residues. V lost 4 bases and J 4 bases, leaving 8 bases between the germline ends. The germline CDR1 and CDR2 sequences are SGHRS and YFSETQ. CDR3 nucleotide sequence: TGCGCCAGCAGCGAGGGAGGAGAGACCCAGTACTTC. Translation: CASSEGGETQYF.

The chain couples TRBV10-2 to TRBJ2-3; possible D gene TRBD2, 6 bases. Germline loops: CDR1 WSHSY, CDR2 SAAADI. Trimming took off 4 bases at V and 2 bases at J, with 13 bases between the two ends. The CDR3 length is 15 residues. The CDR3 loop is CASSGEVAATDTQYF. DNA of the CDR3: TGCGCCAGCAGTGGCGAGGTAGCGGCCACAGATACGCAGTATTTT.

The rearrangement uses TRBV19 and TRBJ2-7; 8 bases agree with TRBD1. CDR3 size: 15 residues. V lost 7 bases to trimming and J lost 3 bases; unmatched junction nucleotides: 11. From germline, CDR1 is LNHDA and CDR2 SQIVND (reference sequence). In DNA form, the CDR3 reads TGTGCCAGTACCCCGAGGGCAGGGGGCTACTACGAGCAGTACTTC. Its protein is CASTPRAGGYYEQYF. The variable domain in full, with the rest retrieved from reference TRBV19 and TRBJ2-7, is DGGITQSPKYLFRKEGQNVTLSCEQNLNHDAMYWYRQDPGQGLRLIYYSQIVNDFQKGDIAEGYSVSREKKESFPLTVTSAQKNPTAFYLCASTPRAGGYYEQYFGPGTRLTVT.

V gene TRBV27 combines with J gene TRBJ2-5, with 7 bases aligning to TRBD2. V shed 5 bases, J shed 4 bases, and the junction held 13 bases outside the gene matches. CDR3 length equals 16 residues. Germline V gives CDR1 MNHEY, CDR2 SMNVEV (reference sequence). The CDR3 DNA follows: TGTGCCAGCAGTCCCCAACCTAGCGGAGACCCAGAGACCCAGTACTTC. Translation: CASSPQPSGDPETQYF.